A single T cell receptor (beta chain) is shown here with its context. The entry originates in a study of blood T cell repertoires in COVID-19. The V end was cut by 0 bases, the J end by 10 bases, with 22 bases between. Germline CDR1 is LGHNA and CDR2 is YSLEER. CDR3 length equals 17 residues. Produced via immunoSEQ multiplex PCR; TCRdb's table is partial and in-frame only. The data hold approximately 240,000 clones, with over 80% observed a single time. The sample comprised peripheral blood. The V gene is TRBV4-3, the J gene TRBJ2-1; D is possibly TRBD2 (6 bases). The sequence was obtained from a woman aged 25 to 45 with COVID-19, enrolled during active disease. CDR3 DNA sequence: TGCGCCAGCAGCCAAGATCATCGGGGGACCCTTGGAGTGGAGCAGTTCTTC. Translation gives CASSQDHRGTLGVEQFF.